This entry is about one T cell receptor beta chain. This sample is drawn from a study of blood T cell repertoires in COVID-19. The CDR3 length is 16 residues. V was cut by 1 base and J by 0 bases, with 9 bases left in between. From germline, CDR1 is SGHAT and CDR2 FQNNGV. Produced via immunoSEQ multiplex PCR; TCRdb's table is partial and in-frame only. The sample has roughly 420,000 clones; roughly 90% are singletons. The clonotype was recovered from a woman in her 30s with acute COVID-19. Sequenced input: PBMCs or T cells enriched from blood (not recorded which). This rearrangement joins TRBV11-2 to TRBJ2-2; no clear D gene. The CDR3 DNA is TGTGCCAGCAGCTTAGTATCCAGTTCGAACACCGGGGAGCTGTTTTTT. As protein: CASSLVSSSNTGELFF.